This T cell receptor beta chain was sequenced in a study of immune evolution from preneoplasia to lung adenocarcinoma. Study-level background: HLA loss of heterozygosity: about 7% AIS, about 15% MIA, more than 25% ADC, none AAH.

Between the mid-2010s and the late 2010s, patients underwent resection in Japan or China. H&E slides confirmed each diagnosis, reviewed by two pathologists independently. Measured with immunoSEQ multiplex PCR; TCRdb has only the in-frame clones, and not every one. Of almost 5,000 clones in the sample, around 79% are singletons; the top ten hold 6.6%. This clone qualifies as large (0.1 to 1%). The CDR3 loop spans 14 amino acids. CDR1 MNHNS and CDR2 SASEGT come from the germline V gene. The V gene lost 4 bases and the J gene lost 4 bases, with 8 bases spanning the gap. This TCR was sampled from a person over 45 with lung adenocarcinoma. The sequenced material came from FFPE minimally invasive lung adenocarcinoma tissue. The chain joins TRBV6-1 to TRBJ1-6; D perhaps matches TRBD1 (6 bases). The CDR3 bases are TGTGCCAGCAGTGTAGGACAGTATAATTCACCCCTCCACTTT. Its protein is CASSVGQYNSPLHF.